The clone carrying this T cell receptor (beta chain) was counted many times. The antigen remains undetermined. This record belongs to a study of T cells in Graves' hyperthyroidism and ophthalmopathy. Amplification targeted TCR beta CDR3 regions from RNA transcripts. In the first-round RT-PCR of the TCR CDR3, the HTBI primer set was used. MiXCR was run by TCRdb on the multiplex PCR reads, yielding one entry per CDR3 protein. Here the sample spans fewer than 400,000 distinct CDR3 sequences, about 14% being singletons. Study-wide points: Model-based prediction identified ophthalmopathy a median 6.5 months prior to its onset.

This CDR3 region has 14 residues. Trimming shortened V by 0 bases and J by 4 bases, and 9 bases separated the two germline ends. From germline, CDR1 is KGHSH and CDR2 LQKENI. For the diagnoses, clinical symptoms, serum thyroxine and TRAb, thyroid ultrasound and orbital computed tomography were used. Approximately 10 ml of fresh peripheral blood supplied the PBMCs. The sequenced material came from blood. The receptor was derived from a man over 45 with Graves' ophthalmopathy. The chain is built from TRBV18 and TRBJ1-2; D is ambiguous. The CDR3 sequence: CASSPPGQSYGYTF. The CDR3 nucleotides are TGTGCCAGCTCACCACCCGGGCAAAGCTATGGCTACACCTTC.